One sample yielded the 30 T cell receptor beta chains listed below, sequenced in a study of blood T cell repertoires in COVID-19. Produced via immunoSEQ multiplex PCR; TCRdb's table is partial and in-frame only. The sample lists roughly 140,000 clones; 65% to 80% were seen once. The specimen sequenced was peripheral blood. Source of these receptors: a man in his fifties or sixties with acute or convalescent COVID-19.

As to this clone: The junction differs from germline at one of its ends, possibly a read error. The J gene is TRBJ2-3, the V gene TRBV2; the match to TRBD2 covers 14 bases. Germline V lookup: CDR1 SNHLY, CDR2 FYNNEI. There are 12 residues in the CDR3. This CDR3 is CASTGTSGSQVF. Written as DNA, the CDR3 is TGTGCCAGCACCGGGACTAGCGGGAGCCAGGTTTTT.

This clone showed up many times. Distinct nucleotide sequences in the sample also encode this CDR3. The V gene is TRBV28, the J gene TRBJ2-3, with D maybe TRBD2 (5 bases). V shed 6 bases and J shed 4 bases, with 14 bases lying between them. This CDR3 is built from 14 residues. In germline, CDR1 is MDHEN, CDR2 SYDVKM. The CDR3 coding sequence is TGTGCCAGCAGCCCTACTAGTTTTCCAGATACGCAGTATTTT. Amino acids: CASSPTSFPDTQYF.

The rearrangement uses TRBV30 and TRBJ2-2; 8 bases are a match to TRBD2. Germline CDR1 is GTSNPN and CDR2 is SVGIG (reference sequence). Unmatched junction bases numbered 8, after V lost 3 bases and J lost 5 bases. The CDR3 runs to 15 residues. Here the CDR3 reads CAWRRAGVETGELFF. The CDR3 DNA sequence: TGTGCCTGGAGAAGAGCGGGAGTGGAAACCGGGGAGCTGTTTTTT.

This clone showed up just a few times. The chain joins TRBV28 to TRBJ2-7; 9 bases fit TRBD1. The germline gives CDR1 MDHEN, CDR2 SYDVKM. This CDR3 spans 16 amino acids. The V and J ends lost 5 bases and 5 bases, in that order; junction bases with no gene match: 13. The CDR3 nucleotides read TGTGCCAGCAGTCCTCGAGGACAGGGGTCAGACAACGAGCAGTACTTC. Protein: CASSPRGQGSDNEQYF.

The rearrangement links TRBV7-2 to TRBJ2-5; 8 bases align to TRBD2. CDR3 length: 14 amino acids. CDR1 is SGHTA and CDR2 is FQGNSA in the germline V gene. Germline trimming cut 4 bases from V and 5 bases from J; bases unmatched to any gene: 6. The CDR3 DNA reads as TGTGCCAGCAGCTCCGGGACTAGTGGGGAGACCCAGTACTTC. Protein sequence: CASSSGTSGETQYF.

The rearrangement joins TRBV4-1 to TRBJ2-7; TRBD1 agrees at 8 bases. The CDR3 has 16 residues. V shed 4 bases, J shed 1 base, and the junction held 9 bases outside the gene matches. Germline values: CDR1 MGHRA, CDR2 YSYEKL. The CDR3 bases are TGCGCCAGCAGCCTCGAATCCGGGACAGGATCCTACGAGCAGTACTTC. It codes for CASSLESGTGSYEQYF.

The chain is built from TRBV27 and TRBJ2-4; 9 nucleotides agree with TRBD1. V shed 5 bases and J 1 base; nucleotides not matched to a gene: 3. The CDR3 covers 15 residues. Germline CDR1 reads MNHEY; CDR2 reads SMNVEV (reference sequence). The CDR3 DNA sequence: TGTGCCAGCAGTCTACAGGGGGCGGCCAAAAACATTCAGTACTTC. It is translated as CASSLQGAAKNIQYF.

The rearrangement links TRBV11-2 to TRBJ1-1; D is possibly TRBD1 (5 bases). Between the trimmed V and J ends, which lost 5 bases and 1 base, there was a span of 17 bases. Germline V gene lookup returns CDR1 SGHAT and CDR2 FQNNGV. This CDR3 spans 16 amino acids. CDR3 nucleotides: TGTGCCAGCAGCATAGGAATCCGGGGGACGAACACTGAAGCTTTCTTT. Amino acid sequence: CASSIGIRGTNTEAFF. Variable domain in full (rest from reference TRBV11-2 and TRBJ1-1): EAGVAQSPRYKIIEKRQSVAFWCNPISGHATLYWYQQILGQGPKLLIQFQNNGVVDDSQLPKDRFSAERLKGVDSTLKIQPAKLEDSAVYLCASSIGIRGTNTEAFFGQGTRLTVV.

The rearrangement joins TRBV3-1 (or the pseudogene TRBV3-2) to TRBJ2-2, with D maybe TRBD2 (6 bases). Trimming took 4 bases from V and 6 from J, leaving 9 bases between them. The CDR3 runs 13 residues. Germline CDR1 is LGHDT and CDR2 is YNNKEL (reference sequence). CDR3 sequence: CASSLTSSGELFF. The CDR3 region has the DNA TGTGCCAGCAGCCTCACTAGCTCCGGGGAGCTGTTTTTT.

The V and J genes are TRBV11-2 and TRBJ2-7; 7 bases are shared with TRBD2. Trimming took 5 bases from V and 3 from J; bases not matched to a gene: 10. CDR1 is SGHAT and CDR2 is FQNNGV in the germline V gene. The CDR3 consists of 15 residues. The CDR3, as DNA: TGTGCCAGCAGCCCCTCTGGGGGGGATTACTACGAGCAGTACTTC. Amino acids: CASSPSGGDYYEQYF.

The chain joins TRBV29-1 to TRBJ2-3; D is perhaps TRBD2 (5 bases). The CDR3 spans 14 residues. Trimming pared 2 bases from V and 3 bases from J, leaving 12 bases between. Per germline, CDR1 SQVTM and CDR2 ANQGSEA. For the CDR3, the DNA is TGCAGCGTTGAACTAGCTGACGGGACAGATACGCAGTATTTT. It is translated as CSVELADGTDTQYF.

A single count supports this clone. The chain recombines TRBV6-5 with TRBJ2-3, with 7 bases identical to TRBD1. V gave up 2 bases and J gave up 9 bases; unmatched junction bases: 8. Germline V lookup: CDR1 MNHEY, CDR2 SVGAGI. The CDR3 sequence is 14 residues long. Here the CDR3 reads CASSYEYRGQTQYF. The CDR3 DNA reads TGTGCCAGCAGTTACGAATACAGGGGACAGACGCAGTATTTT.

This clone was detected once. The rearrangement links TRBV10-3 to TRBJ1-4, with a weak D call TRBD1 (6 bases). Per germline, CDR1 ENHRY and CDR2 SYGVKD. CDR3 size: 13 residues. V lost 6 bases and J 6 bases, leaving 11 bases between the germline ends. This CDR3 is CAIRRDIYEKLFF. CDR3 bases: TGTGCCATCAGGAGGGACATCTATGAAAAACTGTTTTTT.

CDR3 coding DNA: TGTGCTAGTGGTTTGGGGAGCTATCCCGGGGGGGATTTCTTT. Its protein is CASGLGSYPGGDFF. The chain has TRBV12-5 and TRBJ1-1; the D gene is possibly TRBD1 (5 bases). CDR3 size: 14 residues. Germline values: CDR1 LGHNT, CDR2 FRNRAP. Trimming removed 1 base from V and 13 bases from J, with 19 bases in between. The complete variable domain, with remaining parts taken from reference TRBV12-5 and TRBJ1-1, reads DARVTQTPRHKVTEMGQEVTMRCQPILGHNTVFWYRQTMMQGLELLAYFRNRAPLDDSGMPKDRFSAEMPDATLATLKIQPSEPRDSAVYFCASGLGSYPGGDFFGQGTRLTVV.

The rearrangement links TRBV6-5 to TRBJ2-7, with TRBD2 matching over 8 bases. Trimming removed 5 bases from V and 5 bases from J; junction bases left unmatched: 8. CDR3 length: 14 residues. Germline assignment: CDR1 MNHEY and CDR2 SVGAGI. CDR3 DNA: TGTGCCAGCAGTCCGCGGCGGGGGGCTAACGAGCAGTACTTC. Translating it yields CASSPRRGANEQYF.

The CDR3 bases are TGTGCCAGCAGCCGCTCAGCGACCCTCAATGAGCAGTTCTTC. Residues: CASSRSATLNEQFF. The chain has TRBV3-1 (or the pseudogene TRBV3-2) and TRBJ2-1; D call uncertain. V was shortened by 4 bases and J by 6 bases, with 13 bases between the two germline ends. Germline CDR1 reads LGHDT; CDR2 reads YNNKEL (reference sequence). The CDR3 runs 14 residues.

This rearrangement joins TRBV3-1 (or the pseudogene TRBV3-2) to TRBJ2-3; a possible D gene is TRBD2 (5 bases). The length of the CDR3 is 16 residues. V was shortened by 1 base and J by 2 bases, with 13 bases between the two germline ends. Per germline, CDR1 LGHDT and CDR2 YNNKEL (reference sequence). In DNA, the CDR3 is TGTGCCAGCAGCCAAGTTAGCGTACTCCCCACAGATACGCAGTATTTT. As protein: CASSQVSVLPTDTQYF.

V gene TRBV28 combines with J gene TRBJ2-1, with 9 bases lining up with TRBD2. The germline V gene has CDR1 MDHEN and CDR2 SYDVKM. The CDR3 runs 16 residues. J lost 4 bases, V lost 5 bases, and 9 bases had no gene match. The CDR3 protein is CASSAYSGSPYNEQFF. CDR3 nucleotides: TGTGCCAGCAGTGCCTATAGCGGGAGTCCTTACAATGAGCAGTTCTTC. Variable domain in full (rest from reference TRBV28 and TRBJ2-1): DVKVTQSSRYLVKRTGEKVFLECVQDMDHENMFWYRQDPGLGLRLIYFSYDVKMKEKGDIPEGYSVSREKKERFSLILESASTNQTSMYLCASSAYSGSPYNEQFFGPGTRLTVL.

The chain uses TRBV3-1 (or the pseudogene TRBV3-2) and TRBJ2-7; D call uncertain. The V end lost 4 bases, the J end lost 0 bases, and 16 bases lay between the germline ends. Germline assignment: CDR1 LGHDT and CDR2 YNNKEL (reference sequence). The CDR3 covers 16 residues. The CDR3 nucleotides read TGTGCCAGCAGCCCCTCTAACCCCTGGAGCTCCTACGAGCAGTACTTC. This sequence encodes CASSPSNPWSSYEQYF.

The J gene is TRBJ2-7, the V gene TRBV28; a weak D match, TRBD1 (5 bases). This CDR3 contains 14 residues. Germline V lookup: CDR1 MDHEN, CDR2 SYDVKM. Trimming stripped 5 bases from V and 3 bases from J, with 14 bases between. The CDR3 DNA reads as TGTGCCAGCAGTCGAAGCAGGGAAAACTACGAGCAGTACTTC. As protein: CASSRSRENYEQYF. The whole variable domain, filled in from reference TRBV28 and TRBJ2-7, reads DVKVTQSSRYLVKRTGEKVFLECVQDMDHENMFWYRQDPGLGLRLIYFSYDVKMKEKGDIPEGYSVSREKKERFSLILESASTNQTSMYLCASSRSRENYEQYFGPGTRLTVT.

This clone was seen a few times. The chain carries TRBV5-1 and TRBJ1-6; 10 bases are shared with TRBD1. Germline trimming cut 4 bases from V and 7 bases from J; bases unmatched to any gene: 2. This CDR3 has 14 residues. Per the germline V gene, CDR1 is SGHRS and CDR2 is YFSETQ. The CDR3 nucleotides are TGCGCCAGCAGCATGGACAGGGGGAATTCACCCCTCCACTTT. Translation gives CASSMDRGNSPLHF.

V is TRBV7-2 and J is TRBJ2-7; 8 positions agree with TRBD2. Germline loops: CDR1 SGHTA, CDR2 FQGNSA. The J segment lost 3 bases and the V segment lost 5 bases, leaving 12 bases of the junction unmatched. The CDR3 sequence is 16 residues long. The CDR3 DNA is TGTGCCAGCAGCCCGACTGCGGGGGGAAGAATCTACGAGCAGTACTTC. Protein product: CASSPTAGGRIYEQYF.

The CDR3 loop reads CASSLIGTGGYNEQFF. The CDR3 nucleotides are TGTGCCAGCAGCTTAATCGGGACAGGGGGCTACAATGAGCAGTTCTTC. The chain is built from TRBV7-8 and TRBJ2-1, with 11 bases aligning to TRBD1. Losses at the gene ends were 2 bases for V and 3 bases for J; bases not matched to a gene: 3. Germline V gene data show CDR1 as SGHVS and CDR2 as FQNEAQ. The CDR3 runs 16 residues.

The chain combines TRBV2 with TRBJ2-7; TRBD2 matches 8 bases. The germline V gene has CDR1 SNHLY and CDR2 FYNNEI. Trimming took 9 bases from V and 0 from J; bases not matched to a gene: 1. The CDR3 contains 12 residues. Here the CDR3 DNA reads TGTGCCAGTCGGGGGGGCTCCTACGAGCAGTACTTC. It yields the protein CASRGGSYEQYF.

This chain uses TRBV5-1 with TRBJ2-7, with 7 positions matching TRBD2. The CDR3 has 12 amino acids. Per the germline V gene, CDR1 is SGHRS and CDR2 is YFSETQ. J was trimmed by 6 bases and V by 1 base; bases with no gene match: 1. This chain's CDR3 is CASSLSGGEQYF. The CDR3 DNA reads TGCGCCAGCAGCTTGTCGGGGGGCGAGCAGTACTTC.

This chain joins TRBV11-2 and TRBJ2-6, with D uncertain. Germline loops: CDR1 SGHAT, CDR2 FQNNGV. Deletions cut 2 bases from V and 4 bases from J, with 15 bases between. The CDR3 spans 17 residues. The CDR3 protein is CASSLPGQLSGANVLTF. CDR3 DNA: TGTGCCAGCAGCTTACCGGGTCAGCTCTCCGGGGCCAACGTCCTGACTTTC.

V usage is TRBV9 and J usage is TRBJ2-3, with 7 nucleotides matching TRBD2. The V segment lost 4 bases and the J segment 0 bases; nucleotides outside the gene matches: 14. The CDR3 length is 18 residues. Germline CDR1 and CDR2: SGDLS and YYNGEE. For the CDR3, the DNA is TGTGCCAGCAGCCCATTTAACGGGAGGAGCCCAAGCACAGATACGCAGTATTTT. This gives the protein CASSPFNGRSPSTDTQYF. Looking up the rest from reference TRBV9 and TRBJ2-3 gives the full variable domain: DSGVTQTPKHLITATGQRVTLRCSPRSGDLSVYWYQQSLDQGLQFLIQYYNGEERAKGNILERFSAQQFPDLHSELNLSSLELGDSALYFCASSPFNGRSPSTDTQYFGPGTRLTVL.

The chain carries TRBV28 and TRBJ1-2, with D unresolved. The CDR3 is 12 amino acids. Trimming stripped 6 bases from V and 8 bases from J, with 13 bases between. In germline, CDR1 is MDHEN, CDR2 SYDVKM. The CDR3 nucleotides are TGTGCCAGCAGGAACGGGGTGGGAGGCTACACCTTC. This encodes CASRNGVGGYTF.

The chain recombines TRBV7-8 with TRBJ2-1; 8 bases are a match to TRBD2. Germline trimming cut 7 bases from V and 3 bases from J; bases unmatched to any gene: 8. The CDR3 spans 15 residues. Germline CDR1 is SGHVS and CDR2 is FQNEAQ. This chain's CDR3 is CASKGAGAFYNEQFF. The CDR3 region has the DNA TGTGCCAGCAAAGGAGCGGGAGCGTTCTACAATGAGCAGTTCTTC.

The chain has TRBV6-5 and TRBJ2-7; D is undetermined. Looked up from germline, CDR1 is MNHEY and CDR2 is SVGAGI. The CDR3 contains 15 residues. Trimming shortened V by 0 bases and J by 3 bases, and 12 bases separated the two germline ends. CDR3: CASSYSILGNYEQYF. CDR3 coding DNA: TGTGCCAGCAGTTACTCGATTTTGGGCAACTACGAGCAGTACTTC.